Reported below is one T cell receptor beta chain. This record belongs to a study of cytomegalovirus exposure and HLA in healthy donors. The junction had 6 bases not matched to a gene; V was cut back by 1 base and J by 3 bases. Germline CDR1 and CDR2: MNHEY and SMNVEV (reference sequence). CDR3 size: 16 residues. The PCR had 60 Vbeta and 13 Jbeta primers. Only in-frame clones appear in the TCRdb table, and some are missing; sequencing was by immunoSEQ multiplex PCR. The profile covers 180,000 or so clones, with about 85% appearing a single time and 1.2% to 1.5% taken by the ten largest. Sequenced input: PBMCs. This receptor was identified in a girl aged 5-17 years in good health and CMV-seropositive. The chain carries TRBV27 and TRBJ1-3; 7 nucleotides line up with TRBD1. The CDR3 sequence: CASSLWRDRCGNTIYF. The CDR3, as DNA: TGTGCCAGCAGTTTATGGCGGGACAGATGTGGAAACACCATATATTTT.